One sample yielded the 10 T cell receptor beta chains listed below, sequenced in a study of shared clonotypes between healthy human individuals. Here immunoSEQ multiplex PCR was the method, and the copy in TCRdb shows in-frame clones only, minus some. The sample consists of nearly 2 million clones, roughly 94% of them appearing once. Cells designated naive CD8 were CD45RO-negative and were positively selected for CCR7, with terminally differentiated effector memory CD45RA+ cells excluded. The material sequenced was naive CD8+ T cells sorted from blood. The origin of the receptors is a man aged 18 to 30 in good health.

The chain's CDR3 is CSVGGGRVSYEQYF. DNA of the CDR3: TGCAGCGTTGGGGGAGGCAGGGTCTCCTACGAGCAGTACTTC. J is TRBJ2-7 and V is TRBV29-1; tentative D call: TRBD2 (6 bases). CDR1 is SQVTM and CDR2 is ANQGSEA in the germline V gene. This CDR3 region has 14 residues. V shed 4 bases and J shed 0 bases, with 13 bases lying between them.

Only one count was recorded for this clone. V is TRBV4-3 and J is TRBJ2-7; 11 bases line up with TRBD2. Losses at the gene ends were 1 base for V and 2 bases for J; bases not matched to a gene: 10. Germline V gives CDR1 LGHNA, CDR2 YSLEER. This CDR3 spans 18 amino acids. CDR3 DNA sequence: TGCGCCAGCAGCCAAGGAGAGGGGCCACTAGCGGGAGCCTACGAGCAGTACTTC. It specifies CASSQGEGPLAGAYEQYF.

The chain recombines TRBV6-5 with TRBJ2-2; 8 nucleotides line up with TRBD1. Germline V gives CDR1 MNHEY, CDR2 SVGAGI. The V segment lost 7 bases and the J segment 6 bases; nucleotides outside the gene matches: 10. The CDR3 is made up of 15 amino acids. Written as DNA, the CDR3 is TGTGCCAGCACTGCCGACCAGGGGGCAGCCGGGGAGCTGTTTTTT. Amino acid sequence: CASTADQGAAGELFF.

The chain has TRBV6-1 and TRBJ2-7; the D gene is possibly TRBD1 (7 bases). The CDR3 spans 14 residues. The V gene lost 3 bases and the J gene lost 2 bases, with 11 bases spanning the gap. Germline V gene data show CDR1 as MNHNS and CDR2 as SASEGT. CDR3 DNA: TGTGCCAGCAGTGAGCGCGGGACAGCCTACGAGCAGTACTTC. Translation: CASSERGTAYEQYF.

Comments on this clone: Other DNA variants within this sample encode the same CDR3. The V gene is TRBV14, the J gene TRBJ2-7, with D hard to call. V dropped 1 base and J dropped 3 bases, with 7 bases sitting between them. There are 13 residues in the CDR3. CDR1 and CDR2 from the germline V gene are SGHDN and FVKESK. CDR3 bases: TGTGCCAGCAGCCAAGGGTCGAGCTACGAGCAGTACTTC. It is translated as CASSQGSSYEQYF.

The chain has TRBV5-6 and TRBJ1-3, with D unresolved. This CDR3 region has 15 residues. The V and J ends lost 4 bases and 8 bases respectively, with 19 bases between them. From germline, CDR1 is SGHDT and CDR2 YYEEEE. CDR3 in amino acids: CASSIWTDTLDTIYF. The CDR3 nucleotides read TGTGCCAGCAGCATCTGGACGGATACTTTAGACACCATATATTTT.

V gene TRBV7-9 combines with J gene TRBJ2-4; 9 nucleotides match TRBD1. The CDR3 has 12 amino acids. J gave up 8 bases and V 6 bases, and 2 bases lay outside the gene matches. Germline assignment: CDR1 SEHNR and CDR2 FQNEAQ (reference sequence). CDR3 amino acids: CASSDRGYIQYF. The CDR3 DNA is TGTGCCAGCAGTGACAGGGGGTACATTCAGTACTTC.

The chain carries TRBV7-2 and TRBJ2-1; 7 nucleotides agree with TRBD2. This CDR3 is built from 17 residues. V dropped 5 bases and J dropped 4; count of bases not matched to a gene: 14. Germline-derived CDR1 and CDR2 are SGHTA and FQGNSA. This CDR3 reads CASSTGLGGEIYNEQFF. For the CDR3, the DNA is TGTGCCAGCAGCACTGGACTAGGCGGGGAGATTTACAATGAGCAGTTCTTC.

The rearrangement uses TRBV21-1 and TRBJ1-2. TRBV21-1 is recorded as a pseudogene. The CDR3 loop spans 14 amino acids. DNA of the CDR3: TGTGCCAGCAGCCTGCAAGGGTCGGGGGATGGCTACACCTTC. As protein: CASSLQGSGDGYTF.

The genes are TRBV9 and TRBJ2-2; D is undetermined. Trimming shortened V by 4 bases and J by 4 bases, and 8 bases separated the two germline ends. This CDR3 is 13 amino acids long. CDR1 and CDR2 from the germline V gene are SGDLS and YYNGEE. The CDR3 spells CASSLFGTGELFF. The CDR3, as DNA: TGTGCCAGCAGCCTTTTCGGCACCGGGGAGCTGTTTTTT.